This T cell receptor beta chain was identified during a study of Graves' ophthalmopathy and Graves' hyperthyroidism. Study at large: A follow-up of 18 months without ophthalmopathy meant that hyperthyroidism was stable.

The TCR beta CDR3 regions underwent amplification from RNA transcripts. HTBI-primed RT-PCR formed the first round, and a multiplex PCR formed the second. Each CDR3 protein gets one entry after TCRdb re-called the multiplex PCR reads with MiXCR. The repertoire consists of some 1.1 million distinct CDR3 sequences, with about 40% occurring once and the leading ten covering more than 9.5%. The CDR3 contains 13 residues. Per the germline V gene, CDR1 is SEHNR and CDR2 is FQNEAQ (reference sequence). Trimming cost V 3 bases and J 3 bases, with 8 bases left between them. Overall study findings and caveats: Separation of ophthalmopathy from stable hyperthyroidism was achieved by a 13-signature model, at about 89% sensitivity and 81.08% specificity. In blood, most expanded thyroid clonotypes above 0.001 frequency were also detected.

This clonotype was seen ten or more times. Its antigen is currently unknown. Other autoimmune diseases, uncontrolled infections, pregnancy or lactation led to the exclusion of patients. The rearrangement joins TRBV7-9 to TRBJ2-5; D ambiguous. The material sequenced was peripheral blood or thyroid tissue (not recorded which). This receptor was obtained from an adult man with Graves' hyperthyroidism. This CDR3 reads CASSLPDKETQYF. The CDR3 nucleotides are TGTGCCAGCAGCTTGCCAGACAAAGAGACCCAGTACTTC.